Each of the 25 T cell receptor beta chains below was sequenced from the same sample in a study of early T cells in non-severe SARS-CoV-2 infection. One entry per CDR3 protein, called by TCRdb with MiXCR from the 5' RACE reads. The data hold 30,000 to 35,000 distinct CDR3 sequences, with about 4.6% observed a single time. What was sequenced was whole blood. These TCRs come from an adult who was a healthcare worker with PCR-confirmed SARS-CoV-2 infection or an uninfected control (not recorded which).

This clonotype was recorded at least ten times. The V and J genes are TRBV7-2 and TRBJ1-1; perhaps TRBD1 as D (5 bases). The V gene lost 5 bases and the J gene lost 1 base, with 17 bases spanning the gap. The length of the CDR3 is 16 residues. Germline assignment: CDR1 SGHTA and CDR2 FQGNSA. CDR3 in amino acids: CASSPTGGQRNTEAFF. CDR3 sequence (DNA): TGTGCCAGCAGCCCCACTGGCGGACAAAGGAACACTGAAGCTTTCTTT.

This clonotype was observed many times. The CDR3 nucleotides read TGTGCCAGCAGCCCCTGGGGGGAGGGGTACGAGCAGTACTTC. As protein: CASSPWGEGYEQYF. The chain employs TRBV28 and TRBJ2-7; TRBD2 aligns across 7 bases. The CDR3 runs 14 residues. J was trimmed by 4 bases and V by 6 bases; bases with no gene match: 9. Per the germline V gene, CDR1 is MDHEN and CDR2 is SYDVKM.

This clonotype was seen repeatedly, ten times or more. The chain uses TRBV6-1 and TRBJ1-3; the match to TRBD1 covers 7 bases. CDR3 size: 14 residues. V lost 6 bases and J lost 3; bases outside the gene matches: 5. The germline gives CDR1 MNHNS, CDR2 SASEGT. CDR3 in amino acids: CASRQGMSGNTIYF. DNA for the CDR3: TGTGCCAGCAGACAGGGGATGAGTGGAAACACCATATATTTT.

At least ten counts were recorded for this clonotype. This sequence joins TRBV18 and TRBJ2-7; a possible D gene is TRBD1 (6 bases). The CDR3 runs 15 residues. V was clipped by 0 bases and J by 2 bases, with 11 bases between them. Germline V gene data show CDR1 as KGHSH and CDR2 as LQKENI. DNA of the CDR3: TGTGCCAGCTCACCACCGACAGGATACACCTACGAGCAGTACTTC. Amino acid sequence: CASSPPTGYTYEQYF.

There are many counts of this clonotype. The chain carries TRBV28 and TRBJ2-1, with a possible D match to TRBD1 (6 bases). Trimming cost V 6 bases and J 6 bases, with 15 bases left between them. Germline V gives CDR1 MDHEN, CDR2 SYDVKM. The CDR3 loop spans 14 amino acids. The CDR3 DNA sequence: TGTGCCAGCAGAACAATTACAGGGTCCAATGAGCAGTTCTTC. Translation gives CASRTITGSNEQFF.

This clonotype has ten or more counts. This chain connects TRBV27 to TRBJ1-6; 8 nucleotides match TRBD1. V lost 6 bases to trimming and J lost 7 bases; unmatched junction nucleotides: 2. Germline V lookup: CDR1 MNHEY, CDR2 SMNVEV (reference sequence). The CDR3 contains 13 residues. The CDR3 region has the DNA TGTGCCAGCAGGGACAGGGAAAATTCACCCCTCCACTTT. This sequence encodes CASRDRENSPLHF.

This clonotype was recorded many times. This rearrangement joins TRBV2 to TRBJ2-5; 9 nucleotides agree with TRBD2. The J segment lost 5 bases and the V segment lost 3 bases, leaving 7 bases of the junction unmatched. Germline CDR1 SNHLY, CDR2 FYNNEI. The CDR3 consists of 15 residues. The DNA for the CDR3 is TGTGCCAGCAGTGACCCCCTAGCGGGACGGGAGACCCAGTACTTC. Amino acid sequence: CASSDPLAGRETQYF. The entire variable domain, with the rest obtained from reference TRBV2 and TRBJ2-5, is as follows: EPEVTQTPSHQVTQMGQEVILRCVPISNHLYFYWYRQILGQKVEFLVSFYNNEISEKSEIFDDQFSVERPDGSNFTLKIRSTKLEDSAMYFCASSDPLAGRETQYFGPGTRLLVL.

In its sample, this clonotype was seen many times. The genes are TRBV13 and TRBJ2-2; possibly TRBD2 for D (5 bases). In germline, CDR1 is PRHDT, CDR2 FYEKMQ (reference sequence). V lost 5 bases to trimming and J lost 0 bases, with 13 bases between them. CDR3 length: 16 residues. CDR3 sequence: CASSLFSAANTGELFF. The CDR3 DNA follows: TGTGCCAGCAGCCTATTTAGCGCCGCGAACACCGGGGAGCTGTTTTTT.

This clonotype came up many times. The chain uses TRBV10-3 and TRBJ1-1; possible D gene TRBD1, 5 bases. Per germline, CDR1 ENHRY and CDR2 SYGVKD. V dropped 7 bases and J dropped 4 bases, with 13 bases sitting between them. This CDR3 has 13 residues. The CDR3 sequence: CAIMEGRGTEAFF. The CDR3, as DNA: TGTGCCATCATGGAGGGGCGCGGCACTGAAGCTTTCTTT.

This sequence joins TRBV24-1 and TRBJ2-2; unclear D gene. V shed 8 bases and J shed 7 bases, with 10 bases lying between them. CDR1 KGHDR and CDR2 SFDVKD come from the germline V gene. The length of the CDR3 is 12 residues. CDR3 protein: CATMDEIGELFF. The DNA of the CDR3 is TGTGCCACCATGGACGAGATCGGGGAGCTGTTTTTT.

At least ten counts were recorded for this clonotype. The chain employs TRBV12-3 or TRBV12-4 and TRBJ2-2; 9 nucleotides match TRBD1. This CDR3 contains 14 residues. V lost 10 bases, J lost 2 bases, and 5 bases stayed unmatched. CDR3: CATGTGLNTGELFF. CDR3 nucleotides: TGTGCCACCGGGACAGGGCTTAACACCGGGGAGCTGTTTTTT.

V and J are TRBV28 and TRBJ2-7; 7 bases match TRBD1. After removal of 7 bases from V and 2 bases from J, the junction contained 5 bases not matched to a gene. Germline loops: CDR1 MDHEN, CDR2 SYDVKM. The CDR3 runs 13 residues. The CDR3 nucleotides are TGTGCCAGCATCATGACAGGGACCTACGAGCAGTACTTC. Amino acids: CASIMTGTYEQYF.

V is TRBV28 and J is TRBJ1-1; no clear D gene. CDR1 MDHEN and CDR2 SYDVKM come from the germline V gene. Trimming shortened V by 5 bases and J by 5 bases, and 12 bases separated the two germline ends. The CDR3 spans 13 residues. CDR3 coding DNA: TGTGCCAGCAGTGCACCGGAGAGGACTGAAGCTTTCTTT. Amino acid sequence: CASSAPERTEAFF. Based on the CDR3 plus reference TRBV28 and TRBJ1-1, the full variable domain is DVKVTQSSRYLVKRTGEKVFLECVQDMDHENMFWYRQDPGLGLRLIYFSYDVKMKEKGDIPEGYSVSREKKERFSLILESASTNQTSMYLCASSAPERTEAFFGQGTRLTVV.

This clonotype is classed as medium-sized (0.01 to 0.1%). The J gene is TRBJ2-1, the V gene TRBV7-8; D might be TRBD2 (6 bases). Germline CDR1 and CDR2: SGHVS and FQNEAQ. The CDR3 is 14 residues long. V lost 2 bases, J lost 8 bases, and 13 bases lay in between. CDR3 DNA: TGTGCCAGCAGCTTACCCCTGGGGAGGTATGAGCAGTTCTTC. This gives the protein CASSLPLGRYEQFF.

The chain links TRBV11-3 to TRBJ2-7; tentative D call: TRBD1 (6 bases). The CDR3 covers 13 residues. Between the trimmed V and J ends, which lost 3 bases and 4 bases, there was a span of 10 bases. Per the germline V gene, CDR1 is SGHNT and CDR2 is YENEEA. In DNA form, the CDR3 reads TGTGCCAGCAGCTTCGGGACACTTTACGAGCAGTACTTC. It yields the protein CASSFGTLYEQYF.

Ten or more counts support this clonotype. This chain connects TRBV20-1 to TRBJ2-7, with 12 bases that match TRBD2. Germline V gene lookup returns CDR1 DFQATT and CDR2 SNEGSKA (reference sequence). The length of the CDR3 is 16 residues. The V gene end was trimmed by 1 base and the J gene end by 0 bases; junction bases not matched to a gene: 4. The CDR3 spells CSARGGTSGYSYEQYF. CDR3 nucleotide sequence: TGCAGTGCTAGAGGGGGGACTAGCGGGTACTCCTACGAGCAGTACTTC.

This clonotype came up many times. V and J are TRBV28 and TRBJ1-3; possible D gene TRBD1, 6 bases. The CDR3 loop spans 16 amino acids. The germline V gene has CDR1 MDHEN and CDR2 SYDVKM. Deletions cut 3 bases from V and 3 bases from J, with 15 bases between. Here the CDR3 reads CASSFAWGGNGNTIYF. CDR3 DNA: TGTGCCAGCAGTTTTGCATGGGGGGGCAATGGAAACACCATATATTTT.

This chain links TRBV4-1 with TRBJ2-7; a possible D gene is TRBD2 (6 bases). Germline values: CDR1 MGHRA, CDR2 YSYEKL. V shed 1 base and J shed 5 bases, with 15 bases lying between them. The CDR3 totals 15 residues. The CDR3, as DNA: TGCGCCAGCAGCCAAGGGGGACTGAATACACACGAGCAGTACTTC. Translating gives CASSQGGLNTHEQYF.

This clonotype was observed at least ten times. This chain connects TRBV11-2 to TRBJ2-5; TRBD2 might be the D (5 bases). CDR3 length: 15 residues. Trimming cost V 6 bases and J 4 bases, with 18 bases left between them. Germline lookup yields CDR1 SGHAT and CDR2 FQNNGV. The CDR3 region is CASSWRAAARETQYF. The CDR3 DNA follows: TGTGCCAGCAGTTGGCGGGCAGCCGCCCGAGAGACCCAGTACTTC.

The gene calls are TRBV18 and TRBJ2-7, with a tentative D call TRBD1 (6 bases). The CDR3 has 14 amino acids. The V end was cut by 6 bases, the J end by 2 bases, with 14 bases between. Germline V gives CDR1 KGHSH, CDR2 LQKENI. The CDR3 spells CASSPQGSTYEQYF. For the CDR3, the DNA is TGTGCCAGCTCCCCCCAGGGGTCAACCTACGAGCAGTACTTC.

This clonotype occurred many times. The junction does not match germline at one end; this may be a read error. The chain uses TRBV5-5 and TRBJ1-6, with 10 bases lining up with TRBD1. This CDR3 has 15 residues. The V gene's germline CDR1 is SGHKS and CDR2 YYEKEE (reference sequence). The CDR3 DNA reads TGTGCCAGCAGCCCGGGACAGGGGTATACTTCACCCCTCCACTTT. This codes for CASSPGQGYTSPLHF.

This sequence joins TRBV10-2 and TRBJ1-2, with D maybe TRBD1 (5 bases). Germline lookup yields CDR1 WSHSY and CDR2 SAAADI. Between the trimmed V and J ends, which lost 4 bases and 10 bases, there was a span of 22 bases. The CDR3 sequence is 15 residues long. CDR3 in amino acids: CASSAQGRPMRDYTF. The CDR3 region has the DNA TGCGCCAGCAGTGCTCAGGGACGCCCCATGAGAGACTACACCTTC.

This clonotype was seen many times. V usage is TRBV5-4 and J usage is TRBJ2-1; 14 bases match TRBD2. There are 18 residues in the CDR3. Germline V gives CDR1 SGHNT, CDR2 YYREEE (reference sequence). The trim removed 2 bases at V and 1 base at J, leaving 5 bases unmatched. The CDR3 sequence: CASSFGTSGRDSYNEQFF. CDR3 DNA: TGTGCCAGCAGCTTTGGGACTAGCGGGAGAGATTCCTACAATGAGCAGTTCTTC.

This clonotype was seen repeatedly, ten times or more. This chain's CDR3 is CASSPGGPGPYEQYF. DNA of the CDR3: TGCGCCAGCAGTCCCGGGGGGCCCGGGCCCTACGAGCAGTACTTC. This chain connects TRBV5-1 to TRBJ2-7, with D possibly being TRBD2 (7 bases). The CDR3 sequence is 15 residues long. The V and J ends lost 5 bases and 2 bases respectively, with 17 bases between them. Germline values: CDR1 SGHRS, CDR2 YFSETQ.

This clonotype has more than one count but fewer than ten. Germline and junction disagree at one end, which may indicate a read error. The chain uses TRBV11-2 and TRBJ2-2; 7 nucleotides agree with TRBD1. The CDR3 is 15 residues long. Germline V gene lookup returns CDR1 SGHAT and CDR2 FQNNGV. The CDR3 spells CVSSYGTANTGELFF. The CDR3 nucleotides are TGTGTCAGCAGCTACGGGACAGCGAACACCGGGGAGCTGTTTTTT. Complete variable domain (other parts from reference TRBV11-2 and TRBJ2-2): EAGVAQSPRYKIIEKRQSVAFWCNPISGHATLYWYQQILGQGPKLLIQFQNNGVVDDSQLPKDRFSAERLKGVDSTLKIQPAKLEDSAVYLCVSSYGTANTGELFFGEGSRLTVL.